This T cell receptor beta chain was captured in a study of shared clonotypes between healthy human individuals. Original processing notes: Filtering of immunoSEQ junctional sequences could not match full-length read filtering. The protocol was immunoSEQ multiplex PCR, while the TCRdb copy is restricted to in-frame clones and leaves out a portion. That table supplies the V and J calls and clone size; D and trimming were determined from the DNA. The table has about 2.3 million clones, about 92% seen once. This CDR3 is built from 16 residues. Losses at the gene ends were 2 bases for V and 2 bases for J; bases not matched to a gene: 5. In germline, CDR1 is SEHNR, CDR2 FQNEAQ (reference sequence).

This rearrangement joins TRBV7-9 to TRBJ1-5, with TRBD1 matching over 8 bases. This clonotype was sampled from a man aged 18 to 30 in good health. Some clones in this sample may be carry-over from other donors' samples. Sequencing input: naive CD4+ T cells from PBMCs. Subset described: CD45RA+ positively selected. CDR3 bases: TGTGCCAGCAGCTTATCGCAGGGGGCTCGCAATCAGCCCCAGCATTTT. Protein product: CASSLSQGARNQPQHF.